This T cell receptor beta chain was captured by sequencing in a study of OX40 agonist ivuxolimab in advanced cancers. V lost 0 bases and J lost 4, with 10 bases in between. Germline V gene sequence: CDR1 SGHTA, CDR2 FQGNSA. The CDR3 is 14 amino acids. The method was immunoSEQ multiplex PCR; TCRdb's version includes in-frame clones alone and lacks a portion of them. The profile covers approximately 98,000 clones, with approximately 90% appearing a single time and around 0.64% taken by the ten largest. The sequence came from an adult with an advanced solid tumor such as melanoma, head and neck, liver or kidney cancer. J is TRBJ2-7 and V is TRBV7-2; D might be TRBD2 (6 bases). Sample: CD4+ or CD8+ T cells sorted from blood, taken in a trial of the OX40 agonist ivuxolimab. The CDR3 region is CASSLATGEYEQYF. The DNA of the CDR3 is TGTGCCAGCAGCTTAGCCACGGGAGAGTACGAGCAGTACTTC.